This section outlines one TCR beta chain sequence together with its context. Sequencing was performed with immunoSEQ multiplex PCR; in TCRdb, only in-frame clones are kept and a portion is missing. The sample comprises about 300,000 clones, roughly 89% of which are singletons, and about 5.2% rests with the top ten. The sample belongs to a study of blood T cell repertoires in COVID-19. Study in general: PBMCs, B-cell-depleted T cells, or T cells provided the cDNA or gDNA that made up the material.

This CDR3 contains 12 residues. CDR1 is SGHTA and CDR2 is FQGNSA in the germline V gene. Trimming removed 3 bases from V and 11 bases from J, with 12 bases in between. Grouping used clinical history reported by participants in a survey and questionnaire. Recovery among Cohort 3 donors was established by two negative PCRs, clearance, or symptom resolution. V and J are TRBV7-2 and TRBJ2-3; D possibly corresponds to TRBD2 (6 bases). This clonotype was obtained from a man aged 55 to 69 who had recovered from COVID-19. Sample: PBMCs or T cells enriched from blood (not recorded which). This CDR3 reads CASSFGTPKQYF. The DNA for the CDR3 is TGTGCCAGCAGCTTCGGGACTCCGAAGCAGTATTTT.